Listed below are T cell receptor beta chains from one sample, sequenced in a study of T cells after yellow fever vaccination. MiXCR, applied by TCRdb to the 5' RACE reads, yields one record per CDR3 protein. The sample lists approximately 240,000 distinct CDR3 sequences; about 3.7% were seen once. Sequencing used PBMCs, obtained 15 days after the yellow fever booster vaccination. These receptors came from a man between 18 and 35 years old who received the YFV17D yellow fever vaccine. Both conserved end residues are part of each CDR3. Each record gives: CDR3 length, J gene, D gene, V gene, clone size, CDR3 protein, CDR3 DNA. The D gene is left open where the match is weak. Size is stated as how often the clone was seen (once, few, many) or a class if it is expanded.

length: 16; J: TRBJ1-3; D: -; V: TRBV4-2; size: many; CDR3: CASSRLREDSGNTIYF; DNA: TGTGCCAGCAGCCGCCTAAGAGAAGACTCTGGAAACACCATATATTTT
length: 13; J: TRBJ1-1; D: -; V: TRBV12-3/TRBV12-4; size: many; CDR3: CASSDTGGTEAFF; DNA: TGTGCCAGCAGCGATACTGGGGGCACTGAAGCTTTCTTT
length: 14; J: TRBJ1-5; D: TRBD1; V: TRBV20-1; size: many; CDR3: CSARIQGSNQPQHF; DNA: TGCAGTGCTCGTATACAGGGGAGCAATCAGCCCCAGCATTTT
length: 18; J: TRBJ2-3; D: TRBD2; V: TRBV7-2; size: many; CDR3: CASSFVAGGPVSRDTQYF; DNA: TGTGCCAGCAGCTTCGTAGCGGGGGGGCCCGTTTCCAGAGATACGCAGTATTTT
length: 13; J: TRBJ2-7; D: -; V: TRBV2; size: many; CDR3: CASRGVRGFGQYF; DNA: TGTGCCAGCAGGGGGGTGCGGGGATTCGGGCAGTACTTC
length: 14; J: TRBJ2-5; D: -; V: TRBV5-6; size: many; CDR3: CASSSLTGGETQYF; DNA: TGTGCCAGCAGCTCGTTGACAGGCGGCGAGACCCAGTACTTC
length: 10; J: TRBJ2-1; D: -; V: TRBV20-1; size: many; CDR3: CSAVNNEQFF; DNA: TGCAGTGCCGTAAACAATGAGCAGTTCTTC
length: 18; J: TRBJ2-1; D: TRBD2; V: TRBV9; size: many; CDR3: CASSVVPFLAGGPHEQFF; DNA: TGTGCCAGCAGCGTAGTCCCCTTTCTAGCGGGGGGGCCCCATGAGCAGTTCTTC
length: 17; J: TRBJ2-1; D: -; V: TRBV14; size: many; CDR3: CASSQAFRAGPYNEQFF; DNA: TGTGCCAGCAGCCAAGCGTTCCGCGCGGGCCCCTACAATGAGCAGTTCTTC
length: 13; J: TRBJ2-3; D: -; V: TRBV12-3/TRBV12-4; size: many; CDR3: CASRPGFTDTQYF; DNA: TGTGCCAGCAGGCCAGGATTCACAGATACGCAGTATTTT
length: 14; J: TRBJ2-2; D: -; V: TRBV7-3; size: many; CDR3: CASSLGVGTGELFF; DNA: TGTGCCAGCAGCTTAGGGGTCGGCACCGGGGAGCTGTTTTTT
length: 15; J: TRBJ1-2; D: -; V: TRBV4-1; size: many; CDR3: CASSQDPQGVYGYTF; DNA: TGCGCCAGCAGCCAAGATCCCCAGGGAGTTTATGGCTACACCTTC
length: 15; J: TRBJ2-1; D: TRBD2; V: TRBV9; size: many; CDR3: CASSVGGNSYNEQFF; DNA: TGTGCCAGCAGCGTCGGGGGGAACTCCTACAATGAGCAGTTCTTC
length: 12; J: TRBJ1-1; D: -; V: TRBV28; size: many; CDR3: CASSFKFTEAFF; DNA: TGTGCCAGCAGTTTTAAGTTCACTGAAGCTTTCTTT
length: 14; J: TRBJ2-1; D: TRBD2; V: TRBV7-6; size: many; CDR3: CASTPGLADNEQFF; DNA: TGTGCCAGCACCCCGGGACTAGCCGACAATGAGCAGTTCTTC
length: 15; J: TRBJ2-1; D: TRBD2; V: TRBV3-1; size: many; CDR3: CASSQEGSGGGEQFF; DNA: TGTGCCAGCAGCCAAGAGGGTAGCGGGGGGGGTGAGCAGTTCTTC
length: 13; J: TRBJ1-2; D: TRBD1; V: TRBV9; size: many; CDR3: CASGDRGNYGYTF; DNA: TGTGCCAGCGGGGACAGGGGAAACTATGGCTACACCTTC
length: 19; J: TRBJ2-3; D: TRBD2; V: TRBV20-1; size: many; CDR3: CSAVPGLAGGILGTDTQYF; DNA: TGCAGTGCCGTCCCGGGACTAGCGGGGGGGATCCTAGGCACAGATACGCAGTATTTT